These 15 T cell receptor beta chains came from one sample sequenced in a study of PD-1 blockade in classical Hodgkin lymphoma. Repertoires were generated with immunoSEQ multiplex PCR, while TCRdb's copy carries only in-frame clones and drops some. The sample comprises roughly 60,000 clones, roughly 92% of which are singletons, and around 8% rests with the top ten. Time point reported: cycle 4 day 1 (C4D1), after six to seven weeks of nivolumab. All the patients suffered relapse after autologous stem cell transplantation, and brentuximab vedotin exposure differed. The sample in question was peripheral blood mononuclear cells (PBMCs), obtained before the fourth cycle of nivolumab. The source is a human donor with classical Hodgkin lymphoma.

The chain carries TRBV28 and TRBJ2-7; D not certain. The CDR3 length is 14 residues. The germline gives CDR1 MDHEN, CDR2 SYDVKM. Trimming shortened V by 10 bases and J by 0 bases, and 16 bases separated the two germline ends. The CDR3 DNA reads TGTGCCACCACTTGGGCAGACGACTCCTACGAGCAGTACTTC. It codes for CATTWADDSYEQYF.

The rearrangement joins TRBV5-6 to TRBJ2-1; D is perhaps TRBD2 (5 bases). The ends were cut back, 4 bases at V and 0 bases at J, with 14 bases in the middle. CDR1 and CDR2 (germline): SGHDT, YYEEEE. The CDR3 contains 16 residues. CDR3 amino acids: CASSPDQTSSYNEQFF. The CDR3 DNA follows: TGTGCCAGCAGCCCCGACCAAACTAGCTCCTACAATGAGCAGTTCTTC.

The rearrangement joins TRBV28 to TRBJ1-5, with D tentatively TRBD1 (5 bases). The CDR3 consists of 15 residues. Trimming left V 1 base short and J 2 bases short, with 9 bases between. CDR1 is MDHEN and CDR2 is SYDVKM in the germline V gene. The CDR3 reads CASSLLWGGNQPQHF. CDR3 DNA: TGTGCCAGCAGTTTATTGTGGGGGGGCAATCAGCCCCAGCATTTT.

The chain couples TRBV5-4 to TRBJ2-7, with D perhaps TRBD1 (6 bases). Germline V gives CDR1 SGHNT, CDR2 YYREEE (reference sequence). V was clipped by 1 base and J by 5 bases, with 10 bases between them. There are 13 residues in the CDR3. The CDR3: CASSLLGAHEQYF. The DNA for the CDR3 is TGTGCCAGCAGCTTGCTGGGGGCGCACGAGCAGTACTTC.

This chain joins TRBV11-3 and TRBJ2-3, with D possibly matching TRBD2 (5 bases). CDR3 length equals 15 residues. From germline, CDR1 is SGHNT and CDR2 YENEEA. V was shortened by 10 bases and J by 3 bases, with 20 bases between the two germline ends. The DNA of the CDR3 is TGTGCCAACCCCTCCGGCAGCCCGGGAACAGATACGCAGTATTTT. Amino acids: CANPSGSPGTDTQYF.

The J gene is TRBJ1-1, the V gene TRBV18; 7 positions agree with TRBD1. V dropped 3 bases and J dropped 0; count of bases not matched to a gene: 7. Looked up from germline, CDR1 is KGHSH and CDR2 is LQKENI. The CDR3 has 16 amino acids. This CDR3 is CASSPGQPSMNTEAFF. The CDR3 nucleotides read TGTGCCAGCTCACCGGGACAGCCAAGCATGAACACTGAAGCTTTCTTT.

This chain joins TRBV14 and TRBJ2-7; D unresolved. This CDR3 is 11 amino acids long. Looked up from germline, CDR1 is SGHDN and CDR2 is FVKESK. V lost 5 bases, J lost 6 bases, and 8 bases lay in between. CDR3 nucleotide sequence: TGTGCCAGCAGCGTGAGAGGCGAGCAGTACTTC. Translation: CASSVRGEQYF.

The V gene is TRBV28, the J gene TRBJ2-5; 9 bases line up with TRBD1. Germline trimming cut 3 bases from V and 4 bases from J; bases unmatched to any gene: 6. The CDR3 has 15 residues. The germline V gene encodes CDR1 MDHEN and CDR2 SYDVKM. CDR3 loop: CASSLVQGALETQYF. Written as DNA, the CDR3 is TGTGCCAGCAGTTTGGTACAGGGGGCTCTAGAGACCCAGTACTTC.

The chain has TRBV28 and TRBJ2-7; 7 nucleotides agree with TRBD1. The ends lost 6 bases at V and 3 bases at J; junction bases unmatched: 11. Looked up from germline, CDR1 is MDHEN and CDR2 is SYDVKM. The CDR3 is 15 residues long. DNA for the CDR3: TGTGCCAGCAGAAATACCAGGGGGAGCCACTACGAGCAGTACTTC. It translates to CASRNTRGSHYEQYF.

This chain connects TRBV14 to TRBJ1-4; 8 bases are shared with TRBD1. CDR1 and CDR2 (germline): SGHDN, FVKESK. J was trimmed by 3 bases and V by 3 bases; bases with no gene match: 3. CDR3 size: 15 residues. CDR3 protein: CASSHRDRPNEKLFF. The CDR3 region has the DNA TGTGCCAGCAGCCATAGGGACAGGCCTAATGAAAAACTGTTTTTT.

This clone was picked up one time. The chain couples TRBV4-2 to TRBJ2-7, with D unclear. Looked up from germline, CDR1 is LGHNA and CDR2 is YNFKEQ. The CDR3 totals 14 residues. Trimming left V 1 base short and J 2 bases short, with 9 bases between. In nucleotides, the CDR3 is TGTGCCAGCAGCCAAGGCGGTGACACCTACGAGCAGTACTTC. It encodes CASSQGGDTYEQYF.

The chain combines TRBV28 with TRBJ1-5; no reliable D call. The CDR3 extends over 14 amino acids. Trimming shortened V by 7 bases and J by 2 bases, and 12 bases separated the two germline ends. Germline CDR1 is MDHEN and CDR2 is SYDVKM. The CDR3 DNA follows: TGTGCCAGCAAGGTCGAGGGAGGCAATCAGCCCCAGCATTTT. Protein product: CASKVEGGNQPQHF. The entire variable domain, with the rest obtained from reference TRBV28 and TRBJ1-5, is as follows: DVKVTQSSRYLVKRTGEKVFLECVQDMDHENMFWYRQDPGLGLRLIYFSYDVKMKEKGDIPEGYSVSREKKERFSLILESASTNQTSMYLCASKVEGGNQPQHFGDGTRLSIL.

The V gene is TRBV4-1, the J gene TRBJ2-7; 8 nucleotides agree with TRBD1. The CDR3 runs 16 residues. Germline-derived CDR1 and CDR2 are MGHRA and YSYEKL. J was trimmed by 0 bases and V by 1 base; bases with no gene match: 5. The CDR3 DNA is TGCGCCAGCAGCCAAGGACAGGGGAAGAGCTCCTACGAGCAGTACTTC. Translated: CASSQGQGKSSYEQYF.

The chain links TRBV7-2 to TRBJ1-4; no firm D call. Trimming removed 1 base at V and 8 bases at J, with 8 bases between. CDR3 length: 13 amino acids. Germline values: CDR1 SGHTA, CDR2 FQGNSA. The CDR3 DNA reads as TGTGCCAGCAGCTTAGGGGAGTCCGAAAAACTGTTTTTT. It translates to CASSLGESEKLFF. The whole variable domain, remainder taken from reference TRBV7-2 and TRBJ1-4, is GAGVSQSPSNKVTEKGKDVELRCDPISGHTALYWYRQSLGQGLEFLIYFQGNSAPDKSGLPSDRFSAERTGGSVSTLTIQRTQQEDSAVYLCASSLGESEKLFFGSGTQLSVL.

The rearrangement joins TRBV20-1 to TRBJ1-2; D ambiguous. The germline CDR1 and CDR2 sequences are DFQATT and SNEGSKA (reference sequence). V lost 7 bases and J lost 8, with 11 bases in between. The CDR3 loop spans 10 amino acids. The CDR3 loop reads CSGLSYGYTF. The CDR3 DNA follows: TGCAGTGGTTTGTCGTACGGCTACACCTTC.